The clone carrying this T cell receptor beta chain was seen a handful of times. Its ends do not fully match the called genes, so a read error is possible. TCRdb's copy holds only in-frame clones and misses some; the assay was immunoSEQ multiplex PCR. The sample carries about 98,000 clones, roughly 89% recorded once. This entry belongs to a study of preoperative IRX-2 immunotherapy in early breast cancer. Documented treatment: preoperative locoregional IRX-2 cytokine immunotherapy. Patients received preoperative, locoregional IRX-2 cytokine immunotherapy in a phase Ib study. CDR3 length equals 17 residues. Germline lookup yields CDR1 SSHAT and CDR2 FNYEAQ (reference sequence).

V gene TRBV7-7 combines with J gene TRBJ2-5, with 11 bases aligning to TRBD2. Source: tumor tissue, taken after IRX-2 immunotherapy. This sequence originates from a human donor with breast cancer. CDR3 amino acids: CASSSPSTSGGMEIQYF. DNA for the CDR3: TGTGCCAGCAGCTCCCCCTCAACTAGCGGGGGAATGGAGATCCAGTACTTC.